This T cell receptor beta chain comes out of a study of blood T cell repertoires in COVID-19. Study in general: Samples came from the United States, Italy and Spain, spanning acute and convalescent COVID-19. Sources were T cells, B-cell-depleted T cells, or PBMCs; the material itself was cDNA or gDNA.

Followed longitudinally, the Seattle patients had been enrolled during active infection. Germline loops: CDR1 KGHDR, CDR2 SFDVKD. This CDR3 comprises 14 residues. V was pared by 6 bases and J by 10 bases, with 6 bases of the junction left unmatched. Study processing details: Amplification with reference gene primers provided the estimates of nucleated cell counts. Produced via immunoSEQ multiplex PCR; TCRdb's table is partial and in-frame only. That table furnishes V, J and clone size, whereas the DNA furnished D and trimming. The sample records 400,000 to 450,000 clones, 80% to 90% being singletons. The chain couples TRBV24-1 to TRBJ2-1; 12 positions agree with TRBD1. The TCR sequence derives from a man younger than 30 with COVID-19, enrolled during active disease. Sequences were obtained from peripheral blood. This CDR3 reads CATSRDGTGGEQFF. For the CDR3, the DNA is TGTGCCACCAGTAGAGACGGGACAGGGGGCGAGCAGTTCTTC.